These T cell receptor beta chains were read from a single sample in a study of blood T cell repertoires in COVID-19. Measured with immunoSEQ multiplex PCR; TCRdb has only the in-frame clones, and not every one. The sample consists of roughly 120,000 clones, about 87% of them appearing once. The sample comprised peripheral blood. The receptors here all came from a woman in her forties or fifties with acute or convalescent COVID-19. CDR3s include the opening cysteine and the closing phenylalanine or tryptophan. Fields, in order: CDR3 DNA, CDR3 protein, clone size, D gene, V gene, CDR3 length, J gene. The D gene is left open where the match is weak. Clone size is given for some rows only: seen once, a few or many times, or a class if the clone is expanded.

cdr3_nt: TGCAGCGTTGCGCCCGACACCTCTGGAAACACCATATATTTT; cdr3_aa: CSVAPDTSGNTIYF; clone_size: .; d_call: .; v_call: TRBV29-1; cdr3_length: 14; j_call: TRBJ1-3
cdr3_nt: TGTGCCAGCAGTGAGTTCGGGACAAGTAATTCACCCCTCCACTTT; cdr3_aa: CASSEFGTSNSPLHF; clone_size: .; d_call: .; v_call: TRBV6-4; cdr3_length: 15; j_call: TRBJ1-6
cdr3_nt: TGTGCCAGCAGCCTAGGGGGCTCTTCAGATACGCAGTATTTT; cdr3_aa: CASSLGGSSDTQYF; clone_size: .; d_call: TRBD1; v_call: TRBV7-3; cdr3_length: 14; j_call: TRBJ2-3
cdr3_nt: TGTGCCAGTAGTTCGAACAGGGCGACGGAGCAGTACTTC; cdr3_aa: CASSSNRATEQYF; clone_size: .; d_call: .; v_call: TRBV19; cdr3_length: 13; j_call: TRBJ2-7
cdr3_nt: TGTGCCAGCAGCTTAGGTCGGGACTTAGCCTCTGGGGCCAACGTCCTGACTTTC; cdr3_aa: CASSLGRDLASGANVLTF; clone_size: .; d_call: .; v_call: TRBV11-2; cdr3_length: 18; j_call: TRBJ2-6
cdr3_nt: TGCAGCGTTTTTTCTGACAGGGATCGCTACACCTTC; cdr3_aa: CSVFSDRDRYTF; clone_size: .; d_call: TRBD1; v_call: TRBV29-1; cdr3_length: 12; j_call: TRBJ1-2
cdr3_nt: TGTGCCAGCAGCTATTGGACAGGGGGCTACGAGCAGTACTTC; cdr3_aa: CASSYWTGGYEQYF; clone_size: .; d_call: TRBD1; v_call: TRBV5-5; cdr3_length: 14; j_call: TRBJ2-7
cdr3_nt: TGTGCCAGCAGCTCCCAGTTAAATCACCTGTTTTTT; cdr3_aa: CASSSQLNHLFF; clone_size: .; d_call: .; v_call: TRBV7-8; cdr3_length: 12; j_call: TRBJ1-4
cdr3_nt: TGTGCCAGCAGCTTGGACCGGGAGCAGTACTTC; cdr3_aa: CASSLDREQYF; clone_size: .; d_call: .; v_call: TRBV5-6; cdr3_length: 11; j_call: TRBJ2-7
cdr3_nt: TGTGCCAGCAGCGAGAGCGGGGGGGCTGACACCGGGGAGCTGTTTTTT; cdr3_aa: CASSESGGADTGELFF; clone_size: .; d_call: TRBD2; v_call: TRBV7-2; cdr3_length: 16; j_call: TRBJ2-2
cdr3_nt: TGTGCCAGCAGTCAGACTAGCGGGAGTGTCGAGCAGTACTTC; cdr3_aa: CASSQTSGSVEQYF; clone_size: .; d_call: TRBD2; v_call: TRBV11-3; cdr3_length: 14; j_call: TRBJ2-7
cdr3_nt: TGTGCCATCAGTGATGGTCAGGGCTGGTTCTTT; cdr3_aa: CAISDGQGWFF; clone_size: .; d_call: .; v_call: TRBV10-3; cdr3_length: 11; j_call: TRBJ1-1
cdr3_nt: TGTGCCAGCTCACCACGGAATGGAGGGACTAGGGCCCTAGATGAGCAGTTCTTC; cdr3_aa: CASSPRNGGTRALDEQFF; clone_size: once; d_call: TRBD2; v_call: TRBV18; cdr3_length: 18; j_call: TRBJ2-1
cdr3_nt: TGTGCCAGTAGTGACAGGGGTAGGACTGAAGCTTTCTTT; cdr3_aa: CASSDRGRTEAFF; clone_size: .; d_call: TRBD1; v_call: TRBV19; cdr3_length: 13; j_call: TRBJ1-1
cdr3_nt: TGTGCCAGTAGGGAAATAGGACAGGGTTCCAATCAGCCCCAGCATTTT; cdr3_aa: CASREIGQGSNQPQHF; clone_size: .; d_call: TRBD1; v_call: TRBV19; cdr3_length: 16; j_call: TRBJ1-5
cdr3_nt: TGTGCCAGCAGTCCACAGAGTCCGGGGGACACAGATACGCAGTATTTT; cdr3_aa: CASSPQSPGDTDTQYF; clone_size: .; d_call: .; v_call: TRBV28; cdr3_length: 16; j_call: TRBJ2-3
cdr3_nt: TGTGCCAGCAGCCAAATCTCTACTCTATTAGGGAGCTACGAGCAGTACTTC; cdr3_aa: CASSQISTLLGSYEQYF; clone_size: .; d_call: .; v_call: TRBV14; cdr3_length: 17; j_call: TRBJ2-7
cdr3_nt: TGTGCTAGTGGTCTACAGGTAGGCGGCACTGAAGCTTTCTTT; cdr3_aa: CASGLQVGGTEAFF; clone_size: .; d_call: .; v_call: TRBV12-5; cdr3_length: 14; j_call: TRBJ1-1
cdr3_nt: TGTGCCAGCAGCGCGGCAGGGAAAGGGAACTATGGCTACACCTTC; cdr3_aa: CASSAAGKGNYGYTF; clone_size: .; d_call: .; v_call: TRBV9; cdr3_length: 15; j_call: TRBJ1-2
cdr3_nt: TGTGCCAGCAGCTTAGAAGGGGGCCCGAACACTGAAGCTTTCTTT; cdr3_aa: CASSLEGGPNTEAFF; clone_size: .; d_call: TRBD1; v_call: TRBV7-9; cdr3_length: 15; j_call: TRBJ1-1
cdr3_nt: TGTGCCAGCACCTCAATGACTAGCGATGAGCAGTTCTTC; cdr3_aa: CASTSMTSDEQFF; clone_size: .; d_call: TRBD2; v_call: TRBV5-4; cdr3_length: 13; j_call: TRBJ2-1
cdr3_nt: TGTGCCAGTACTAAACTAGCAGGGACAGATACGCAGTATTTT; cdr3_aa: CASTKLAGTDTQYF; clone_size: .; d_call: .; v_call: TRBV19; cdr3_length: 14; j_call: TRBJ2-3
cdr3_nt: TGCAGCGCCAAGACAGGGCAGGAGACCCAGTACTTC; cdr3_aa: CSAKTGQETQYF; clone_size: .; d_call: TRBD1; v_call: TRBV29-1; cdr3_length: 12; j_call: TRBJ2-5
cdr3_nt: TGTGCCAGCAGTGATGGCGGGGGGGCCTACAATGAGCAGTTCTTC; cdr3_aa: CASSDGGGAYNEQFF; clone_size: .; d_call: TRBD2; v_call: TRBV2; cdr3_length: 15; j_call: TRBJ2-1
cdr3_nt: TGTGCCAGCTCACCGGAACGACGGACAGGACTGTTTTTT; cdr3_aa: CASSPERRTGLFF; clone_size: .; d_call: TRBD1; v_call: TRBV18; cdr3_length: 13; j_call: TRBJ1-4
cdr3_nt: TGCAGTGCCAGTGGGCCAGGGGGTAGGGACAATGAGCAGTTCTTC; cdr3_aa: CSASGPGGRDNEQFF; clone_size: once; d_call: TRBD1; v_call: TRBV20-1; cdr3_length: 15; j_call: TRBJ2-1